Listed below are T cell receptor beta chains from one sample, sequenced in a study of CD8+CD57+ T cells in acquired aplastic anemia. TCRdb fed the reads into MiXCR, producing one record per CDR3 protein. This sample carries 260,000 or so distinct CDR3 sequences, roughly 82% of them seen once, and the ten largest clones take 35% to 50%. The sequencing input was sorted CD4+, CD8+, or CD8+CD57+ T cells (not recorded which) from PBMCs. The receptors were sampled from a human donor with aplastic anemia. The CDR3 runs from the conserved cysteine through the conserved F or W. The order of the fields is J gene, D gene, clone size, CDR3 length, V gene, CDR3 protein, CDR3 DNA. The D gene is left open where the match is weak. Where a row states a size, it is once, few, many or the class of an expanded clone; other rows omit it.

>TRBJ1-4|.|.|15|TRBV5-1
CASSLLGPGNEKLFF
TGCGCCAGCAGCTTGTTGGGGCCCGGTAATGAAAAACTGTTTTTT
>TRBJ2-3|.|.|14|TRBV29-1
CSVDGGALTDTQYF
TGCAGCGTTGATGGGGGCGCCTTAACAGATACGCAGTATTTT
>TRBJ1-2|.|.|15|TRBV7-9
CASSCERGANDGYTF
TGTGCCAGCAGCTGCGAACGGGGGGCCAACGATGGCTACACCTTC
>TRBJ2-1|.|.|13|TRBV5-6
CASSSRGSHEQFF
TGTGCCAGCAGCTCCCGGGGCAGCCATGAGCAGTTCTTC
>TRBJ2-4|TRBD2|.|16|TRBV13
CASSLLAGVGKNIQYF
TGTGCCAGCAGCTTACTAGCGGGAGTAGGCAAAAACATTCAGTACTTC
>TRBJ1-5|TRBD1|.|16|TRBV5-4
CASSCDRVRSNQPQHF
TGTGCCAGCAGCTGTGACAGGGTTAGGAGCAATCAGCCCCAGCATTTT
>TRBJ2-3|TRBD2|.|15|TRBV7-6
CASSLFTGGTYNEYF
TGTGCCAGCAGCTTATTTACGGGGGGAACCTACAATGAGTATTTT
>TRBJ1-2|.|.|15|TRBV9
CASSLGGGSNNGYTF
TGTGCCAGCAGCTTAGGTGGAGGGTCCAACAATGGCTACACCTTC
>TRBJ2-1|.|.|13|TRBV7-2
CATRQGLRGGLSF
TGTGCCACCAGACAGGGACTACGGGGAGGTCTGTCCTTC
>TRBJ1-1|.|few|14|TRBV15
CATTLRDVNTEAFF
TGTGCCACCACTCTAAGGGATGTGAACACTGAAGCTTTCTTT
>TRBJ2-1|.|.|16|TRBV2
CASREGGGDGQDEEFF
TGTGCCAGCAGGGAGGGGGGCGGAGACGGTCAGGATGAGGAGTTCTTC
>TRBJ1-3|.|few|14|TRBV19
CASSTAGTGNTIYF
TGTGCCAGTAGTACCGCAGGGACTGGAAACACCATATATTTT
>TRBJ1-6|.|.|16|TRBV9
CASSVDGAYEQYSLHF
TGTGCCAGCAGCGTAGATGGGGCCTACGAGCAGTACTCCCTCCACTTT
>TRBJ1-6|.|.|14|TRBV10-3
CAISELGAGSPLHF
TGTGCCATCAGTGAGTTGGGGGCAGGGTCACCCCTCCACTTT
>TRBJ2-5|.|few|14|TRBV14
CASSPVAAEETQYF
TGTGCCAGCAGCCCCGTAGCAGCGGAAGAGACCCAGTACTTC
>TRBJ1-1|.|.|13|TRBV19
CASSIAGGTEAFF
TGTGCCAGTAGTATAGCTGGGGGCACTGAAGCTTTCTTT
>TRBJ2-3|.|.|14|TRBV7-9
CASSLVPGQHTQYF
TGTGCCAGCAGCTTAGTGCCAGGTCAGCATACGCAGTATTTT
>TRBJ2-7|.|.|14|TRBV9
CASSVGVGTGAYNF
.
>TRBJ2-3|.|.|13|TRBV24-1
CATGAGGTGTQYF
TGTGCCACCGGGGCCGGGGGCACAGGGACGCAGTATTTT
>TRBJ2-1|.|.|15|TRBV5-6
CASSLGVRTRNEQFF
TGTGCCAGCAGCTTGGGGGTCCGGACCAGGAATGAGCAGTTCTTC
>TRBJ1-1|.|.|12|TRBV3-1
CASSRGYTEAFF
TGTGCCAGCTCCAGGGGTTACACTGAAGCTTTCTTT
>TRBJ2-5|.|.|15|TRBV9
CASSYSGTYQETQYF
TGTGCCAGCAGTTACTCCGGGACTTACCAAGAGACCCAGTACTTC
>TRBJ1-1|.|.|15|TRBV7-6
CASSLAPGTKETQFF
TGTGCCAGCAGCTTAGCCCCCGGGACAAAAGAGACACAGTTCTTT
>TRBJ1-4|.|.|17|TRBV9
CASSEWWTDNTDEKLFF
TGTGCCAGCAGCGAGTGGTGGACAGATAACACCGATGAAAAACTGTTTTTT
>TRBJ1-2|.|.|15|TRBV7-3
CASSLVRGSQFFDTF
TGTGCCAGCAGCTTAGTACGAGGGTCGCAGTTTTTTGACACCTTC
>TRBJ2-3|.|once|14|TRBV7-9
CASSPAEGRNTEEF
TGTGCCAGCAGCCCAGCGGAAGGGCGGAATACGGAGGAGTTT
>TRBJ1-6|.|.|13|TRBV10-3
CAISERGNSPLHF
TGTGCCATCAGTGAAAGGGGGAATTCACCCCTCCACTTT
>TRBJ1-1|.|once|14|TRBV5-6
CASSLGEAGAEAFF
TGTGCCAGCAGCTTGGGGGAGGCGGGCGCTGAAGCTTTCTTT
>TRBJ1-2|.|few|14|TRBV25-1
CASSAGSGLYGYTF
TGTGCCAGCAGTGCGGGATCTGGCCTCTATGGCTACACCTTC
>TRBJ1-1|.|.|15|TRBV7-9
CASSRGRNSTDTQFF
TGTGCCAGCAGCAGGGGAAGGAACAGCACAGATACGCAGTTCTTT
>TRBJ1-1|.|once|14|TRBV7-2
CASSQHGINTEAFF
TGTGCCAGCAGCCAACACGGCATCAACACTGAAGCTTTCTTT
>TRBJ2-3|TRBD1|.|16|TRBV7-9
CASSLGIRGWAVTQYF
TGCGCCAGCAGCTTGGGTATCAGGGGGTGGGCAGTTACGCAGTATTTT
>TRBJ2-3|.|.|14|TRBV9
CASSVEGTSGTQYF
TGTGCCAGCAGCGTAGAGGGGACTTCGGGTACGCAGTATTTT
>TRBJ2-3|TRBD1|.|15|TRBV7-8
CASSVDRGPAAQYYF
TGTGCCAGCAGCGTAGACAGGGGTCCCGCAGCGCAGTATTATTTT
>TRBJ2-1|TRBD2|once|16|TRBV19
CASSLVPSGGFVEQFF
TGTGCCAGCAGCTTAGTACCCAGCGGGGGGTTCGTTGAGCAGTTCTTC
>TRBJ1-5|.|.|16|TRBV7-9
CASSSPNTGSNQPQHF
TGTGCCAGCAGCTCCCCAAATACAGGTAGCAATCAGCCCCAGCATTTT
>TRBJ2-7|.|.|13|TRBV20-1
CSAKGVGTYEQYF
TGCAGTGCCAAGGGGGTGGGCACCTACGAGCAGTACTTC
>TRBJ2-7|.|.|16|TRBV19
CASSIGHGRETYEQYF
TGTGCCAGTAGTATAGGGCACGGACGGGAAACCTACGAGCAGTACTTC
>TRBJ2-5|.|.|15|TRBV7-8
CASSVVRGREATQYF
TGTGCCAGCAGCGTGGTACGGGGGCGAGAAGCGACCCAGTACTTC
>TRBJ2-7|.|.|12|TRBV20-1
CSASPGAYEQYF
TGCAGTGCTAGTCCAGGGGCCTACGAGCAGTACTTC
>TRBJ2-2|.|.|12|TRBV9
CASSVGTGELFF
TGTGCCAGCAGCGTAGGGACCGGGGAGCTGTTTTTT
>TRBJ2-1|TRBD2|.|16|TRBV19
CASSLTRSGGSDEQFF
TGTGCCAGTAGTCTTACAAGAAGCGGGGGGAGCGATGAGCAGTTCTTC
>TRBJ2-3|.|.|13|TRBV5-5
CASSFTLRDTQYF
TGTGCCAGCAGCTTCACTCTACGAGATACGCAGTATTTT
>TRBJ1-2|.|.|15|TRBV19
CASTPGIRILYGYTF
TGTGCCAGTACTCCGGGTATTAGGATTCTTTATGGCTACACCTTC
>TRBJ2-5|.|.|14|TRBV2
CASSPPGRAETQYF
TGTGCCAGCAGCCCGCCGGGACGGGCGGAGACCCAGTACTTC
>TRBJ2-5|TRBD1|.|16|TRBV7-9
CASSLDLTGNTETQYF
TGTGCCAGCAGCTTAGATCTGACAGGGAACACTGAAACTCAGTACTTC
>TRBJ2-7|.|.|12|TRBV2
CASSDGGIEQQF
TGTGCCAGCAGTGATGGGGGGATCGAGCAGCAGTTC
>TRBJ2-1|.|.|16|TRBV7-8
CASSLARGPYTKEQFF
TGTGCCAGCAGCTTAGCGAGAGGGCCCTATACCAAGGAGCAGTTCTTC
>TRBJ2-6|.|.|17|TRBV7-9
CASSAEGVPSGAKVLTF
TGTGCCAGCAGCGCCGAGGGGGTCCCGTCTGGGGCCAAAGTCCTGACTTTC
>TRBJ1-2|.|.|16|TRBV5-4
CASGVEGDGLVYGYTF
TGTGCCAGCGGGGTGGAGGGGGACGGGCTCGTATATGGCTACACCTTC
>TRBJ1-6|TRBD1|.|16|TRBV7-9
CASSSGAGGYTDTLHF
TGTGCCAGCAGCTCCGGGGCAGGGGGTTACACAGATACCCTCCACTTT
>TRBJ1-2|TRBD1|.|15|TRBV2
CASSPTGGTQYGGTF
TGTGCCAGCAGCCCGACAGGGGGCACGCAGTATGGCGGCACCTTC
>TRBJ2-7|.|.|15|TRBV7-9
CASSSDGSGAYEQYF
TGTGCCAGCAGCAGTGATGGTAGCGGTGCCTACGAGCAGTACTTC
>TRBJ2-7|TRBD2|.|15|TRBV14
CASSQREPLLNEQYF
TGTGCCAGCAGTCAGCGGGAGCCCCTACTCAACGAGCAGTACTTC
>TRBJ2-3|TRBD1|.|14|TRBV9
CASSSRDRPPATHF
TGTGCCAGCAGCTCCCGGGACAGGCCCCCAGCTACGCATTTT